Listed here are 24 T cell receptor beta chains from one sample, sequenced in a study of cytomegalovirus exposure and HLA in healthy donors. With 60 Vbeta and 13 Jbeta primers, the PCR was carried out. Libraries were prepared by immunoSEQ multiplex PCR; TCRdb keeps only in-frame clonotypes and omits some of them. This table holds about 69,000 clones, roughly 70% found once. Sequencing used PBMCs. The receptors shown here come from a woman aged 25 to 39 in good health and CMV-seronegative.

This clone was seen a few times. The chain has TRBV7-9 and TRBJ2-6; 7 bases line up with TRBD1. The CDR3 covers 16 residues. The V segment lost 5 bases and the J segment 0 bases; nucleotides outside the gene matches: 4. Germline CDR1 reads SEHNR; CDR2 reads FQNEAQ (reference sequence). The chain's CDR3 is CASSKTGNSGANVLTF. CDR3 DNA sequence: TGTGCCAGCAGCAAGACAGGGAACTCTGGGGCCAACGTCCTGACTTTC.

The V and J genes are TRBV6-5 and TRBJ1-6; 8 bases are shared with TRBD1. The CDR3 sequence is 16 residues long. Germline lookup yields CDR1 MNHEY and CDR2 SVGAGI. V was clipped by 4 bases and J by 6 bases; unmatched bases: 8. The CDR3 protein is CASSSYRQGANSPLHF. The CDR3 region has the DNA TGTGCCAGCAGTTCCTACCGTCAGGGGGCTAATTCACCCCTCCACTTT.

In its sample, this clone was seen a few times. This rearrangement joins TRBV10-3 to TRBJ2-3; D gene uncertain. CDR3 length: 16 amino acids. Germline V gives CDR1 ENHRY, CDR2 SYGVKD. Trimming pared 0 bases from V and 6 bases from J, leaving 16 bases between. CDR3 DNA: TGTGCCATCAGTGAGTCGACTCGTGGCCCTAGGGATACGCAGTATTTT. Protein: CAISESTRGPRDTQYF.

Remarks on this clone: The same CDR3 can be traced to other DNA sequences in this sample. J is TRBJ2-7 and V is TRBV4-3; 10 nucleotides agree with TRBD1. Looked up from germline, CDR1 is LGHNA and CDR2 is YSLEER. V lost 4 bases, J lost 1 base, and 7 bases stayed unmatched. This CDR3 is 16 amino acids long. The CDR3 DNA follows: TGCGCCAGCAGCCCTTCCGGGACAGGGGAATCCTACGAGCAGTACTTC. Translation: CASSPSGTGESYEQYF.

The gene calls are TRBV6-5 and TRBJ1-2; 11 nucleotides line up with TRBD1. The CDR3 runs to 15 residues. Germline loops: CDR1 MNHEY, CDR2 SVGAGI. The ends lost 5 bases at V and 3 bases at J; junction bases unmatched: 5. For the CDR3, the DNA is TGTGCCAGCAGTCCCGGGACAGGGGGTTACTATGGCTACACCTTC. It codes for CASSPGTGGYYGYTF.

CDR3 residues: CASSSTSTSGGRETQYF. CDR3 in DNA: TGCGCCAGCAGCTCAACCTCGACTAGCGGGGGGAGGGAGACCCAGTACTTC. The chain carries TRBV5-1 and TRBJ2-5; 13 nucleotides align to TRBD2. Germline CDR1 SGHRS, CDR2 YFSETQ. This CDR3 has 17 amino acids. After removal of 3 bases from V and 5 bases from J, the junction contained 10 bases not matched to a gene.

This clone was recorded a few times. The chain links TRBV5-5 to TRBJ2-7, with a possible D match to TRBD1 (6 bases). Trimming pared 4 bases from V and 1 base from J, leaving 12 bases between. Looked up from germline, CDR1 is SGHKS and CDR2 is YYEKEE (reference sequence). The CDR3 runs to 14 residues. CDR3 residues: CASSLGQWSYEQYF. The CDR3 DNA is TGTGCCAGCAGCCTGGGACAATGGTCCTACGAGCAGTACTTC.

With regard to this clone: One end of the junction does not line up with germline, which may come from a read error. The V gene is TRBV7-8, the J gene TRBJ1-5, with D possibly matching TRBD1 (6 bases). Germline V gene sequence: CDR1 SGHVS, CDR2 FQNEAQ. The CDR3 contains 16 residues. The CDR3 is CASAPERGISTQPQHF. CDR3 nucleotides: TGTGCCAGCGCTCCGGAGAGGGGGATAAGCACTCAGCCCCAGCATTTT.

The chain is built from TRBV30 and TRBJ1-2; D remains unclear. Germline CDR1 and CDR2: GTSNPN and SVGIG (reference sequence). This CDR3 has 13 amino acids. V was cut by 5 bases and J by 1 base, with 11 bases left in between. The CDR3 nucleotides are TGTGCCTGGCCGTACTTACTTAACTATGGCTACACCTTC. Protein: CAWPYLLNYGYTF.

This clone was found once. This chain joins TRBV6-5 and TRBJ2-2; 7 positions agree with TRBD1. The CDR3 has 13 amino acids. Germline trimming cut 8 bases from V and 1 base from J; bases unmatched to any gene: 1. From germline, CDR1 is MNHEY and CDR2 SVGAGI. Here the CDR3 reads CASRTGNTGELFF. The CDR3 nucleotides read TGTGCCAGCCGGACAGGGAACACCGGGGAGCTGTTTTTT.

J is TRBJ2-7 and V is TRBV9; 8 bases line up with TRBD2. This CDR3 has 15 amino acids. The germline V gene has CDR1 SGDLS and CDR2 YYNGEE. V was clipped by 0 bases and J by 6 bases; unmatched bases: 8. CDR3 sequence: CASSVGVSGGAEQYF. DNA for the CDR3: TGTGCCAGCAGCGTAGGGGTTTCGGGGGGGGCCGAGCAGTACTTC.

There are a few counts of this clone. This chain uses TRBV7-2 with TRBJ2-5; TRBD2 matches 9 bases. From germline, CDR1 is SGHTA and CDR2 FQGNSA. J lost 2 bases, V lost 3 bases, and 1 base had no gene match. This CDR3 has 14 residues. The CDR3 coding sequence is TGTGCCAGCAGCTTCGCGGGGGGGCAAGAGACCCAGTACTTC. Its protein is CASSFAGGQETQYF.

The genes are TRBV18 and TRBJ1-6; 7 nucleotides align to TRBD1. The CDR3 runs to 13 residues. Germline V gene data show CDR1 as KGHSH and CDR2 as LQKENI. With V trimmed by 6 bases and J by 8 bases, 4 bases remained unmatched. The CDR3 is CASSSQGDSPLHF. CDR3 coding DNA: TGTGCCAGCTCCTCTCAGGGGGATTCACCCCTCCACTTT. Variable domain in full (rest from reference TRBV18 and TRBJ1-6): NAGVMQNPRHLVRRRGQEARLRCSPMKGHSHVYWYRQLPEEGLKFMVYLQKENIIDESGMPKERFSAEFPKEGPSILRIQQVVRGDSAAYFCASSSQGDSPLHFGNGTRLTVT.

The sample holds a few counts of this clone. V gene TRBV6-5 combines with J gene TRBJ1-4; D is unresolved. The CDR3 is 14 amino acids. V was shortened by 5 bases and J by 4 bases, with 11 bases between the two germline ends. Germline-derived CDR1 and CDR2 are MNHEY and SVGAGI. The CDR3 nucleotides read TGTGCCAGCAGTCTATCCCGCCGTAATGAAAAACTGTTTTTT. It is translated as CASSLSRRNEKLFF.

The CDR3 sequence: CASTPGPTGELFF. CDR3 nucleotides: TGTGCCAGCACCCCTGGCCCCACCGGGGAGCTGTTTTTT. The chain is built from TRBV6-1 and TRBJ2-2; D is ambiguous. Germline CDR1 and CDR2: MNHNS and SASEGT. The V and J ends lost 7 bases and 4 bases respectively, with 10 bases between them. The CDR3 length is 13 residues.

The gene calls are TRBV6-5 and TRBJ2-2; D is possibly TRBD2 (5 bases). This CDR3 has 15 amino acids. Germline CDR1 and CDR2: MNHEY and SVGAGI. The V and J ends lost 6 bases and 1 base respectively, with 12 bases between them. The CDR3 DNA sequence: TGTGCCAGCAGCGATCTAGCCGGGAACACCGGGGAGCTGTTTTTT. Its protein product is CASSDLAGNTGELFF.

This chain joins TRBV28 and TRBJ2-7, with 10 bases fitting TRBD2. Per germline, CDR1 MDHEN and CDR2 SYDVKM. V shed 6 bases and J 5 bases; nucleotides not matched to a gene: 16. The CDR3 has 17 amino acids. The CDR3 here is CASSLRGGLAKVHEQYF. The DNA of the CDR3 is TGTGCCAGCAGCCTCCGAGGGGGACTAGCGAAGGTCCACGAGCAGTACTTC.

This clone was seen more than once but under ten times. In DNA, the CDR3 is TGTGCCAGCAGTTTGGAGACTCTGAACACCGGGGAGCTGTTTTTT. It codes for CASSLETLNTGELFF. V and J are TRBV6-1 and TRBJ2-2; D remains unclear. V lost 5 bases and J lost 1, with 11 bases in between. The CDR3 contains 15 residues. Germline loops: CDR1 MNHNS, CDR2 SASEGT.

The rearrangement links TRBV5-1 to TRBJ2-1; TRBD2 might be the D (6 bases). Germline loops: CDR1 SGHRS, CDR2 YFSETQ. V lost 2 bases, J lost 0 bases, and 15 bases lay in between. The CDR3 runs 17 residues. The CDR3 sequence: CASSLRIQGGSYNEQFF. Written as DNA, the CDR3 is TGCGCCAGCAGCTTAAGGATCCAGGGAGGCTCCTACAATGAGCAGTTCTTC.

This clone has just a few counts. A read error is likely, as this CDR3 ends without the conserved phenylalanine or tryptophan. The sample contains more than one DNA sequence encoding this CDR3. The chain employs TRBV30 and TRBJ1-1; maybe TRBD1 (6 bases). CDR1 is GTSNPN and CDR2 is SVGIG in the germline V gene (reference sequence). The CDR3 spans 13 residues. The CDR3 here is CAWSAGVWADAFC. DNA of the CDR3: TGTGCCTGGTCCGCAGGGGTTTGGGCTGATGCTTTCTGT.

The chain joins TRBV19 to TRBJ2-5, with 9 bases aligning to TRBD1. In germline, CDR1 is LNHDA, CDR2 SQIVND (reference sequence). Unmatched junction bases numbered 7, after V lost 6 bases and J lost 5 bases. This CDR3 spans 14 amino acids. CDR3 coding DNA: TGTGCCAGTAGGAAAACAGGGGGCGGTGAGACCCAGTACTTC. Encoded protein: CASRKTGGGETQYF.

The chain recombines TRBV7-2 with TRBJ2-4, with D uncertain. The length of the CDR3 is 13 residues. Trimming shortened V by 5 bases and J by 4 bases, and 9 bases separated the two germline ends. CDR1 and CDR2 (germline): SGHTA, FQGNSA. The CDR3 DNA reads TGTGCCAGCAGCACCCCCGGGAAAAACATTCAGTACTTC. Translation: CASSTPGKNIQYF.

V is TRBV7-9 and J is TRBJ2-5, with 10 bases matching TRBD2. This CDR3 region has 15 residues. Germline V CDR1 and CDR2: SEHNR, FQNEAQ (reference sequence). V trimming: 5 bases; J trimming: 4 bases; junction bases outside the gene matches: 7. CDR3 nucleotide sequence: TGTGCCAGCAGCCCAAGCGGGGGGGCCACAGAGACCCAGTACTTC. It specifies CASSPSGGATETQYF.

This chain links TRBV6-1 with TRBJ1-2, with D hard to call. Germline V gene data show CDR1 as MNHNS and CDR2 as SASEGT. The CDR3 is made up of 15 amino acids. V lost 3 bases to trimming and J lost 4 bases, with 15 bases between them. Here the CDR3 DNA reads TGTGCCAGCAGTGAGCCCTCGACAAGGCTCTATGGCTACACCTTC. This codes for CASSEPSTRLYGYTF.